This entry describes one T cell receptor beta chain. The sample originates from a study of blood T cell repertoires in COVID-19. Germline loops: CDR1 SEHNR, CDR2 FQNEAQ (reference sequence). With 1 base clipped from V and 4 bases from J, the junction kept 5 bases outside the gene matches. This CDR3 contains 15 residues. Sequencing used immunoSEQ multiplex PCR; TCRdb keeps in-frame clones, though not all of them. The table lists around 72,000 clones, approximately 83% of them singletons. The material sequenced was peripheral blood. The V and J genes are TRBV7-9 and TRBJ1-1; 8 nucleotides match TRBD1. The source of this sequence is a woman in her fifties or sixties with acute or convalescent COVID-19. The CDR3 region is CASSLEQGAVTEAFF. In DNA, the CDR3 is TGTGCCAGCAGCTTAGAGCAGGGGGCTGTCACTGAAGCTTTCTTT. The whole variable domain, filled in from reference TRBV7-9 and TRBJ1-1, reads DTGVSQNPRHKITKRGQNVTFRCDPISEHNRLYWYRQTLGQGPEFLTYFQNEAQLEKSRLLSDRFSAERPKGSFSTLEIQRTEQGDSAMYLCASSLEQGAVTEAFFGQGTRLTVV.